This T cell receptor (beta chain) was retrieved from a study of blood T cell repertoires in COVID-19. Study-wide background: Samples came from the United States, Italy and Spain, spanning acute and convalescent COVID-19. From T cells, B-cell-depleted T cells, or PBMCs came the material, which was cDNA or gDNA.

Original processing methods: Nucleated cell counts were estimated from reference gene primer amplification. Using immunoSEQ multiplex PCR, the repertoire was profiled, and TCRdb retains in-frame clones only, with some absent. V and J calls and clone size follow that table, whereas D and trimming were derived from the DNA. The sample holds around 120,000 clones, roughly 80% seen once. V was shortened by 2 bases and J by 3 bases, with 8 bases between the two germline ends. CDR1 is SGHAT, CDR2 FQNNGV, per germline. This CDR3 spans 13 amino acids. Sequencing input: peripheral blood. This clonotype was obtained from a man aged 50-60 years with acute or convalescent COVID-19. The chain has TRBV11-2 and TRBJ2-7; D is perhaps TRBD2 (6 bases). The CDR3 here is CASSLSGVYEQYF. The CDR3 nucleotides read TGTGCCAGCAGCTTATCGGGGGTCTACGAGCAGTACTTC.